Here is one T cell receptor (beta chain) with its context. This entry belongs to a study of blood T cell repertoires in COVID-19. The age range of participants was about 18 to 100 years, with residence in some 25 US areas. CDR3 length equals 13 residues. V dropped 5 bases and J dropped 0 bases, with 5 bases sitting between them. In germline, CDR1 is MNHEY, CDR2 SMNVEV (reference sequence). Assay: immunoSEQ multiplex PCR; the TCRdb copy retains only in-frame clones and omits some. Of approximately 320,000 clones listed, about 87% were seen once; the top ten hold 8.9%. The rearrangement links TRBV27 to TRBJ1-3; no reliable D call. This clonotype was obtained from a woman younger than 30 who had recovered from COVID-19. The material sequenced was PBMCs or T cells enriched from blood (not recorded which). The CDR3 nucleotides are TGTGCCAGCAGTCCCCGCTCTGGAAACACCATATATTTT. Amino acid sequence: CASSPRSGNTIYF.